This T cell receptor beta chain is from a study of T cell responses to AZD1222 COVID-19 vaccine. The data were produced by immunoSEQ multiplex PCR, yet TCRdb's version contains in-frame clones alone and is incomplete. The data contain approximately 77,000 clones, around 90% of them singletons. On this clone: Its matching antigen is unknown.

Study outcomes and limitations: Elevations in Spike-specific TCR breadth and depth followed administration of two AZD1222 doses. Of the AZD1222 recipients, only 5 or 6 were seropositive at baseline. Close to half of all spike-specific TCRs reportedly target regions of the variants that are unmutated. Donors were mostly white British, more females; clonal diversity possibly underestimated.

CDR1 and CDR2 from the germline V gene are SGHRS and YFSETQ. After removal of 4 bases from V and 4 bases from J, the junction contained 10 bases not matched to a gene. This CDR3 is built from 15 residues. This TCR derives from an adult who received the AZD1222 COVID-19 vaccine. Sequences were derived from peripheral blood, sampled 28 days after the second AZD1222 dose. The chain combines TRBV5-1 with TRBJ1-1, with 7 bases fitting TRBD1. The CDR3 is CASSPPSGGSTEAFF. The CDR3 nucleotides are TGCGCCAGCAGCCCCCCCTCAGGGGGGTCCACTGAAGCTTTCTTT.